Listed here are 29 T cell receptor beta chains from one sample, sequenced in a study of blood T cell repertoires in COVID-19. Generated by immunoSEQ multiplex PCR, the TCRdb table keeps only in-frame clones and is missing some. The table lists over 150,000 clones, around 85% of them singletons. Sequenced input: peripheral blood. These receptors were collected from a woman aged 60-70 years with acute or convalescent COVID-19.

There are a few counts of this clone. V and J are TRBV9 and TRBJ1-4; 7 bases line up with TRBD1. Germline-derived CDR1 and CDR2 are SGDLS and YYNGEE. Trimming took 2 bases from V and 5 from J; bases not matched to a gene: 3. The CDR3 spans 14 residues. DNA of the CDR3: TGTGCCAGCAGCGTGGACAGGACAAATGAAAAACTGTTTTTT. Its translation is CASSVDRTNEKLFF.

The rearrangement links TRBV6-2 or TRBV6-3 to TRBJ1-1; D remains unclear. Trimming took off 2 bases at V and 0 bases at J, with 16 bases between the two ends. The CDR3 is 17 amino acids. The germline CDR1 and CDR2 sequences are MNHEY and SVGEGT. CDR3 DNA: TGTGCCAGCAGTTACGCCCCCCAGATGGCCTTGAACACTGAAGCTTTCTTT. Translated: CASSYAPQMALNTEAFF.

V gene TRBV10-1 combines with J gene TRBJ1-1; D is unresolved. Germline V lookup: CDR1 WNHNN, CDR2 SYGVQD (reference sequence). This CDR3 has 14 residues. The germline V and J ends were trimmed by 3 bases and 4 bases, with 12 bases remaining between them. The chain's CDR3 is CASSDGSTGTEAFF. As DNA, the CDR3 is TGCGCCAGCAGTGATGGCAGCACGGGCACTGAAGCTTTCTTT.

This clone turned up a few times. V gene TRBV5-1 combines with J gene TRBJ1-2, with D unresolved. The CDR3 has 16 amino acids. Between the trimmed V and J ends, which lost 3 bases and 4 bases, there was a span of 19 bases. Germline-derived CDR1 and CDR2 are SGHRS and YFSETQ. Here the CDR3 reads CASSSDTRGLIYGYTF. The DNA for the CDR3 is TGCGCCAGCAGCTCCGACACAAGAGGACTTATCTATGGCTACACCTTC.

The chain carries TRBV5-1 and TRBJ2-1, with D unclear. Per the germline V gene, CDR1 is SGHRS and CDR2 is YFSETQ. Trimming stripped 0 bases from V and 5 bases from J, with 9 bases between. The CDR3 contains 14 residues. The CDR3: CASSLDVRNNEQFF. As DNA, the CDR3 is TGCGCCAGCAGCTTGGATGTCAGAAACAATGAGCAGTTCTTC.

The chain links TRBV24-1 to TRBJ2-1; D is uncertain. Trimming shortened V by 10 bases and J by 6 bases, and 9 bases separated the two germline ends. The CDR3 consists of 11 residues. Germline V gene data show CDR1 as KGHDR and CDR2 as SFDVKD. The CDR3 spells CATTTGNEQFF. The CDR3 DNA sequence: TGTGCCACGACGACTGGCAATGAGCAGTTCTTC.

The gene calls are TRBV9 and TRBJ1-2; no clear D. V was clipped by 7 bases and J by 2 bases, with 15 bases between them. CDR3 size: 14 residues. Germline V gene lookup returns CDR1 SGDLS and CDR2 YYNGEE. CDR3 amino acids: CASSPTYDNYGYTF. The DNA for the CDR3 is TGTGCCAGCTCTCCGACATATGACAACTATGGCTACACCTTC. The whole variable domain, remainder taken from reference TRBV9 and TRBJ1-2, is DSGVTQTPKHLITATGQRVTLRCSPRSGDLSVYWYQQSLDQGLQFLIQYYNGEERAKGNILERFSAQQFPDLHSELNLSSLELGDSALYFCASSPTYDNYGYTFGSGTRLTVV.

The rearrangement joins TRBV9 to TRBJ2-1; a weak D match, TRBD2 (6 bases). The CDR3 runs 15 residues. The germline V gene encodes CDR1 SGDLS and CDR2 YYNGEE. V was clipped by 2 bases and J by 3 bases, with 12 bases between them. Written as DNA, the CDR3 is TGTGCCAGCAGCGTGGGCGGGGTTAACTACAATGAGCAGTTCTTC. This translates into CASSVGGVNYNEQFF.

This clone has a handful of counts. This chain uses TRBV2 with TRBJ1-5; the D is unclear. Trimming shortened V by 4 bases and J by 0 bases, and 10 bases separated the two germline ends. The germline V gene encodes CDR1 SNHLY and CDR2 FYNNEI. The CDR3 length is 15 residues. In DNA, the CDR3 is TGTGCCAGCAGTGGGGCCTTTTATAGCAATCAGCCCCAGCATTTT. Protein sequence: CASSGAFYSNQPQHF.

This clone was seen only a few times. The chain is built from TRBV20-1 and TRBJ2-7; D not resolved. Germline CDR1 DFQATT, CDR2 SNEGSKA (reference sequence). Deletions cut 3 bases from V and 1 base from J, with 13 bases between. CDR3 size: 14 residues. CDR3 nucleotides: TGCAGTGCTAGTAACATATTATCTTCCTACGAGCAGTACGTC. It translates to CSASNILSSYEQYV.

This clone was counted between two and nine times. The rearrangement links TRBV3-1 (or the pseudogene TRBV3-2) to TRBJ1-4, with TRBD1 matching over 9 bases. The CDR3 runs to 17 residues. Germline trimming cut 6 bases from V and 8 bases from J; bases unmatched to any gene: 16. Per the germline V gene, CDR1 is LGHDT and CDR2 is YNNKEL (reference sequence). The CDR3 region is CASRSGTGTLLTEKLFF. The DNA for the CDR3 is TGTGCCAGCAGGTCCGGGACAGGGACTTTACTTACGGAAAAACTGTTTTTT.

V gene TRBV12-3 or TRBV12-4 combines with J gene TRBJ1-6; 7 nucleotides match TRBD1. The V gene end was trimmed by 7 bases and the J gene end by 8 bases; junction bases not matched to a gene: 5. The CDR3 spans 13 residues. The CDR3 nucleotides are TGTGCCAGCACCCCGCAGGGGGATTCACCCCTCCACTTT. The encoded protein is CASTPQGDSPLHF.

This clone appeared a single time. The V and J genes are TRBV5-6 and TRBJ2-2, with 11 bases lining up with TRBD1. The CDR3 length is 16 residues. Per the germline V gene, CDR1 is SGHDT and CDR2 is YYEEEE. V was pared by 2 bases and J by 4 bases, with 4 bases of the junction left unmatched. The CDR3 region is CASSLVGTGGTGELFF. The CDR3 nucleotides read TGTGCCAGCAGCTTAGTCGGGACAGGGGGCACCGGGGAGCTGTTTTTT.

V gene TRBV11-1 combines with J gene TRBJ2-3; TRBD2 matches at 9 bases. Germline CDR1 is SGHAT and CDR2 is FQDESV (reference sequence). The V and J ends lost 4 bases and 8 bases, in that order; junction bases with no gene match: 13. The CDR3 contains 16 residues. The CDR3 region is CASSSLYSGGLPTQYF. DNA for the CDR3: TGTGCCAGCAGCTCACTTTATAGCGGGGGCCTTCCTACGCAGTATTTT.

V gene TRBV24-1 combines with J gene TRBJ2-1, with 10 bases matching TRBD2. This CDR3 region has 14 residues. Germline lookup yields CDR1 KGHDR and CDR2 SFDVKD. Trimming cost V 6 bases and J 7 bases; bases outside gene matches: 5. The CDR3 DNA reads TGTGCCACCAGTACGGGGACTAGCGCGAATGAGCAGTTCTTC. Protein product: CATSTGTSANEQFF.

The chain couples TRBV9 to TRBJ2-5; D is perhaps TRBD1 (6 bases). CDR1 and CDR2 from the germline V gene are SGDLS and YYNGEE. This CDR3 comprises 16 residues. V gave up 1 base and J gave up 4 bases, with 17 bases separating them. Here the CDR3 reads CASSVPRAGGRETQYF. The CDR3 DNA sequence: TGTGCCAGCAGCGTACCTCGGGCTGGGGGCAGAGAGACCCAGTACTTC.

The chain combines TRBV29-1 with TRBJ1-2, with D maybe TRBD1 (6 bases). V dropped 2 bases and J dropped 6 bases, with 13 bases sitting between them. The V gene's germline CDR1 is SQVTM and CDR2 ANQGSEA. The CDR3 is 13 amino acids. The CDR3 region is CSVETGRVNGYTF. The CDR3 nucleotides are TGCAGCGTTGAAACAGGGCGTGTCAATGGCTACACCTTC.

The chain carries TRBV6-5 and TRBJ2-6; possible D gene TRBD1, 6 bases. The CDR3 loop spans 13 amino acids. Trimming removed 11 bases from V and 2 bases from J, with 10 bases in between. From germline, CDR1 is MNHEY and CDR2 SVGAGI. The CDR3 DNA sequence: TGTGCCGAGGGGGTAGCTGGGGCCAACGTCCTGACTTTC. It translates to CAEGVAGANVLTF.

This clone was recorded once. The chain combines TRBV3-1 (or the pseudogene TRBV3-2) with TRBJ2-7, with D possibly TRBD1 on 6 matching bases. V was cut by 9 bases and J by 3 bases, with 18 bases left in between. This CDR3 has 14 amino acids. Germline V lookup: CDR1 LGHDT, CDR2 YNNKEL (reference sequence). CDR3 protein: CASGQGQRIYEQYF. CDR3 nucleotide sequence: TGTGCCAGTGGGCAAGGACAGAGAATCTACGAGCAGTACTTC.

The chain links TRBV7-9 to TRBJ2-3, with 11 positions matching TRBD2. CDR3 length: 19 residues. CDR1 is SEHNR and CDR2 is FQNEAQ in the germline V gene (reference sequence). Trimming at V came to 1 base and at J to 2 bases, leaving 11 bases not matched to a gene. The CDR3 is CASSLGLAGGDLFTDTQYF. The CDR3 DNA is TGTGCCAGCAGCTTAGGCCTAGCGGGGGGCGACTTGTTCACAGATACGCAGTATTTT.

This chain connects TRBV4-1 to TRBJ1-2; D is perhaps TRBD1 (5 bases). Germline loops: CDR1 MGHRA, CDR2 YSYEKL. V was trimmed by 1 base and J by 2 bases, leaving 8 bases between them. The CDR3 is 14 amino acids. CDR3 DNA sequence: TGCGCCAGCAGCCAAGCGGGGGAGAACTATGGCTACACCTTC. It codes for CASSQAGENYGYTF.

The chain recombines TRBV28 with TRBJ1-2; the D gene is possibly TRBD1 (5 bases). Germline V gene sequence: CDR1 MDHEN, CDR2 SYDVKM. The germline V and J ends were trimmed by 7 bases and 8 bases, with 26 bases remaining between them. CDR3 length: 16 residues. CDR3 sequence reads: CASTPGLGGGNGGYTF. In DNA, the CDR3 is TGTGCCAGCACCCCGGGGCTGGGGGGTGGGAATGGCGGCTACACCTTC.

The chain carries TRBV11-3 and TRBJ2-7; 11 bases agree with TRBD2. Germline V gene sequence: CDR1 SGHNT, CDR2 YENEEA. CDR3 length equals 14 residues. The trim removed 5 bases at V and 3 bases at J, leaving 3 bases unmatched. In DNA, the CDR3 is TGTGCCAGCAGCCTAGCGGGGGGCCACTACGAGCAGTACTTC. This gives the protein CASSLAGGHYEQYF.

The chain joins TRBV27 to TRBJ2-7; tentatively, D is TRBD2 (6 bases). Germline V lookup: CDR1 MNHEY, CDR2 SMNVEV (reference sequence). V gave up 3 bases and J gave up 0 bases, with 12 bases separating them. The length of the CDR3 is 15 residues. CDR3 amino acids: CASSFGGYSSYEQYV. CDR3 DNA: TGTGCCAGCAGTTTTGGGGGGTATAGCTCCTACGAGCAGTACGTC.

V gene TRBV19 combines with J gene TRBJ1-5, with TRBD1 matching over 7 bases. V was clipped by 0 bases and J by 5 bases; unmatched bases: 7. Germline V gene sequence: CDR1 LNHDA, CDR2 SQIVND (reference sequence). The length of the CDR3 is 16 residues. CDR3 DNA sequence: TGTGCCAGTAGTATAGATTTCGGACAGGTATATCAGCCCCAGCATTTT. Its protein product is CASSIDFGQVYQPQHF.

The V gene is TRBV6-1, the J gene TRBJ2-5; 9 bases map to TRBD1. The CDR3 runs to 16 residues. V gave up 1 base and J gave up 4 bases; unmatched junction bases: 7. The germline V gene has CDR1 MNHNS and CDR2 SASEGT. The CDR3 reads CASSEVGTGIGETQYF. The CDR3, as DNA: TGTGCCAGCAGTGAAGTTGGGACAGGGATTGGAGAGACCCAGTACTTC.

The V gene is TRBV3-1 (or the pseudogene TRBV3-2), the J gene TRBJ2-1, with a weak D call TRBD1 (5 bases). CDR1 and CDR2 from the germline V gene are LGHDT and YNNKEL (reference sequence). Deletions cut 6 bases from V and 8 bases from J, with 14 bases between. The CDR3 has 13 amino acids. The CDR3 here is CASRSSQVHEQFF. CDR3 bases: TGTGCCAGCAGGTCTTCACAGGTCCATGAGCAGTTCTTC.

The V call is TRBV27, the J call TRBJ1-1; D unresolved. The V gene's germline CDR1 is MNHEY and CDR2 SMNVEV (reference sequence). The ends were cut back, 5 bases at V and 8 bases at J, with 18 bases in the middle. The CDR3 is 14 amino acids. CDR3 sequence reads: CASSPLEGRLEAFF. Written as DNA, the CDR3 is TGTGCCAGCAGTCCACTCGAGGGTCGGCTAGAAGCTTTCTTT.

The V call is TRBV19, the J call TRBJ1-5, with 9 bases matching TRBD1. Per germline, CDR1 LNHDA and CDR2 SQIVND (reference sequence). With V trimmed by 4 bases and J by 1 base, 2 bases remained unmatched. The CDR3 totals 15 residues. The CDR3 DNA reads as TGTGCCAGTAGTACCACAGGGGGCAGCAATCAGCCCCAGCATTTT. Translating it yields CASSTTGGSNQPQHF.